This T cell receptor beta chain was sequenced during a study of early T cells in non-severe SARS-CoV-2 infection. TCRdb reanalysed the 5' RACE reads using MiXCR and keeps one entry per CDR3 protein. The table lists tens of thousands of distinct CDR3 sequences, more than 8.5% of them singletons. The CDR3 extends over 14 amino acids. Germline assignment: CDR1 MGHRA and CDR2 YSYEKL. The ends were cut back, 0 bases at V and 1 base at J, with 7 bases in the middle. This clonotype was detected many times. Sequenced: whole blood. J is TRBJ2-7 and V is TRBV4-1; the D gene is possibly TRBD2 (5 bases). The receptor comes from an adult who was a healthcare worker with PCR-confirmed SARS-CoV-2 infection or an uninfected control (not recorded which). The CDR3 reads CASSQEGLSYEQYF. CDR3 bases: TGCGCCAGCAGCCAAGAAGGACTTTCCTACGAGCAGTACTTC.